These T cell receptor beta chains were read from a single sample in a study of blood T cell repertoires in COVID-19. Clones were read by immunoSEQ multiplex PCR, and TCRdb kept only the in-frame ones, dropping some. Among some 200,000 clones listed, over 80% were seen once. Sequencing was done on a sample of peripheral blood. Receptors originate from a woman between 40 and 50 years old with acute or convalescent COVID-19. Both conserved end residues are part of each CDR3. A D gene is named only where the DNA matches it firmly. Clone size is given for some rows only: seen once, a few or many times, or a class if the clone is expanded.

J: TRBJ1-4
D: TRBD1
size: .
V: TRBV5-1
CDR3: CASSLVPGGDEKLFF
DNA: TGCGCCAGCAGCTTGGTTCCAGGGGGAGATGAAAAACTGTTTTTT

J: TRBJ2-7
D: .
size: few
V: TRBV5-4
CDR3: CASSLYQGSTEQYF
DNA: TGTGCCAGCAGCTTGTATCAGGGTAGTACCGAGCAGTACTTC

J: TRBJ1-6
D: .
size: once
V: TRBV11-2
CDR3: CASSLERGTPLHF
DNA: TGTGCCAGCAGCTTAGAGAGGGGGACACCCCTCCACTTT

J: TRBJ1-5
D: .
size: .
V: TRBV5-4
CDR3: CASSLAPTGDQPQHF
DNA: TGTGCCAGCAGCTTGGCCCCAACCGGGGATCAGCCCCAGCATTTT

J: TRBJ1-2
D: TRBD1
size: .
V: TRBV7-9
CDR3: CASSLASGTANYGYTF
DNA: TGTGCCAGCAGCTTAGCTAGTGGGACAGCTAACTATGGCTACACCTTC

J: TRBJ2-1
D: .
size: .
V: TRBV2
CDR3: CASLAVGEGRHNEQFF
DNA: TGTGCCAGCTTGGCGGTGGGAGAGGGCCGCCACAATGAGCAGTTCTTC

J: TRBJ2-3
D: TRBD2
size: .
V: TRBV5-4
CDR3: CASSPGGLADRDTQYF
DNA: TGTGCCAGCAGCCCAGGTGGGCTAGCGGATAGGGATACGCAGTATTTT

J: TRBJ1-6
D: .
size: few
V: TRBV6-5
CDR3: CASSKQGRDSPLHF
DNA: TGTGCCAGCAGTAAACAGGGAAGAGATTCACCCCTCCACTTT

J: TRBJ1-4
D: .
size: few
V: TRBV28
CDR3: CASSQVTLGEKLFF
DNA: TGTGCCAGCAGCCAGGTTACCCTGGGTGAAAAACTGTTTTTT

J: TRBJ1-1
D: .
size: .
V: TRBV18
CDR3: CASSPRWIRDMNTEAFF
DNA: TGTGCCAGCTCACCACGTTGGATAAGGGACATGAACACTGAAGCTTTCTTT

J: TRBJ1-1
D: TRBD1
size: .
V: TRBV19
CDR3: CASMTGGIEAFF
DNA: TGTGCCAGTATGACAGGGGGTATTGAAGCTTTCTTT

J: TRBJ1-4
D: .
size: few
V: TRBV5-8
CDR3: CASSLGGATNEKLFF
DNA: TGTGCCAGCAGCTTAGGAGGAGCAACTAATGAAAAACTGTTTTTT

J: TRBJ2-7
D: .
size: .
V: TRBV20-1
CDR3: CSASSGHEQYF
DNA: TGCAGTGCTAGCTCTGGCCACGAGCAGTACTTC

J: TRBJ2-5
D: TRBD1
size: .
V: TRBV10-3
CDR3: CAISRSQGVETQYF
DNA: TGTGCCATCAGCCGAAGTCAGGGGGTAGAGACCCAGTACTTC

J: TRBJ2-7
D: TRBD1
size: .
V: TRBV28
CDR3: CASSLSWTGSYEQYF
DNA: TGTGCCAGCAGTTTATCATGGACAGGGTCCTACGAGCAGTACTTC

J: TRBJ2-1
D: .
size: .
V: TRBV5-1
CDR3: CASWRGGRVNEQFF
DNA: TGCGCCAGCTGGAGGGGGGGGCGCGTCAATGAGCAGTTCTTC

J: TRBJ1-3
D: .
size: few
V: TRBV6-1
CDR3: CASSEGLDSGNTIYF
DNA: TGTGCCAGCAGTGAGGGCCTTGACTCTGGAAACACCATATATTTT

J: TRBJ1-1
D: .
size: .
V: TRBV9
CDR3: CASSQQNTEAFF
DNA: TGTGCCAGCAGCCAACAGAACACTGAAGCTTTCTTT

J: TRBJ2-1
D: TRBD2
size: .
V: TRBV27
CDR3: CASSLAVAGDNEQFF
DNA: TGTGCCAGCAGTTTGGCGGTAGCGGGAGACAATGAGCAGTTCTTC

J: TRBJ1-1
D: .
size: .
V: TRBV5-1
CDR3: CASSVDRFGMNTEAFF
DNA: TGCGCCAGCAGCGTCGACAGGTTTGGAATGAACACTGAAGCTTTCTTT

J: TRBJ1-3
D: TRBD1
size: .
V: TRBV2
CDR3: CASSELGRRGPGYF
DNA: TGTGCCAGCAGTGAACTGGGAAGGAGGGGGCCCGGATATTTT

J: TRBJ2-5
D: TRBD1
size: .
V: TRBV6-6
CDR3: CASSTIGTGETQYF
DNA: TGTGCCAGCAGTACCATTGGGACAGGAGAGACCCAGTACTTC

J: TRBJ2-3
D: .
size: .
V: TRBV28
CDR3: CASSPLSQTIDTDTQYF
DNA: TGTGCCAGCAGTCCCCTCTCACAGACTATAGACACAGATACGCAGTATTTT

J: TRBJ1-2
D: .
size: few
V: TRBV6-5
CDR3: CASSYSQGRSNYGYTF
DNA: TGTGCCAGCAGTTACTCCCAGGGCCGATCTAACTATGGCTACACCTTC

J: TRBJ2-7
D: TRBD1
size: .
V: TRBV5-8
CDR3: CASSLWTGGFYEQYF
DNA: TGTGCCAGCAGCCTTTGGACAGGGGGCTTTTACGAGCAGTACTTC

J: TRBJ1-5
D: .
size: .
V: TRBV27
CDR3: CASTPIQGSGQPQHF
DNA: TGTGCCAGCACCCCAATACAGGGAAGTGGTCAGCCCCAGCATTTT

J: TRBJ2-1
D: TRBD2
size: .
V: TRBV4-2
CDR3: CASSPQGLAGGHSSYNEQFF
DNA: TGTGCCAGCAGCCCGCAGGGACTAGCGGGGGGACATAGCTCCTACAATGAGCAGTTCTTC

J: TRBJ2-7
D: TRBD1
size: .
V: TRBV5-1
CDR3: CASRWGTGIYEQYF
DNA: TGCGCCAGCAGATGGGGGACAGGGATCTACGAGCAGTACTTC

J: TRBJ2-1
D: TRBD1
size: .
V: TRBV2
CDR3: CASEGTDNEQFF
DNA: TGTGCCAGCGAGGGGACAGACAATGAGCAGTTCTTC

J: TRBJ1-3
D: TRBD1
size: .
V: TRBV4-1
CDR3: CASSQGVGGISGNTIYF
DNA: TGCGCCAGCAGCCAAGGAGTAGGGGGCATTTCTGGAAACACCATATATTTT

J: TRBJ1-2
D: .
size: .
V: TRBV18
CDR3: CASSPEGVNYGYTF
DNA: TGTGCCAGCTCACCTGAAGGGGTGAACTATGGCTACACCTTC

J: TRBJ1-1
D: .
size: .
V: TRBV7-2
CDR3: CASSPLIAGYMNTEAFF
DNA: TGTGCCAGCAGCCCGCTAATTGCCGGTTATATGAACACTGAAGCTTTCTTT

J: TRBJ2-7
D: .
size: .
V: TRBV21-1
CDR3: CASSKPWDRDLGEQYF
DNA: TGTGCCAGCAGCAAACCTTGGGACAGGGACTTGGGCGAGCAGTACTTC

J: TRBJ2-2
D: TRBD1
size: .
V: TRBV7-9
CDR3: CASDRTGEFTGELFF
DNA: TGTGCCAGCGATAGGACAGGGGAATTCACCGGGGAGCTGTTTTTT

J: TRBJ2-7
D: TRBD1
size: .
V: TRBV19
CDR3: CASSTGQGAEQYF
DNA: TGTGCCAGTAGTACGGGACAGGGGGCCGAGCAGTACTTC

J: TRBJ1-5
D: TRBD1
size: .
V: TRBV19
CDR3: CATPGGQLIIGQPQHF
DNA: TGTGCCACCCCAGGGGGACAGTTGATTATCGGACAGCCCCAGCATTTT

J: TRBJ1-1
D: .
size: few
V: TRBV27
CDR3: CASSLAGLITEAFF
DNA: TGTGCCAGCAGTTTAGCAGGGCTTATCACTGAAGCTTTCTTT

J: TRBJ1-5
D: .
size: .
V: TRBV2
CDR3: CASKDLGGVNQPQHF
DNA: TGTGCCAGCAAGGACCTTGGAGGGGTCAATCAGCCCCAGCATTTT

J: TRBJ2-7
D: .
size: .
V: TRBV29-1
CDR3: CSAWTGRAYEQYF
DNA: TGCAGCGCTTGGACAGGGAGGGCCTACGAGCAGTACTTC

J: TRBJ2-7
D: TRBD2
size: .
V: TRBV7-2
CDR3: CASSLGGGGGEQYF
DNA: TGTGCCAGCAGCTTAGGCGGCGGGGGTGGAGAGCAGTACTTC

J: TRBJ2-2
D: .
size: .
V: TRBV11-2
CDR3: CASSLRGSGELFF
DNA: TGTGCCAGCAGTCTAAGGGGGTCCGGGGAGCTGTTTTTT

J: TRBJ1-3
D: TRBD1
size: .
V: TRBV3-1/TRBV3-2
CDR3: CASSQVGQGDTIYF
DNA: TGTGCCAGCAGCCAAGTGGGACAGGGGGACACCATATATTTT

J: TRBJ2-7
D: .
size: .
V: TRBV28
CDR3: CASSGDKENF
DNA: TGTGCCAGCAGCGGGGATAAGGAAAACTTC

J: TRBJ2-2
D: .
size: once
V: TRBV3-1/TRBV3-2
CDR3: CASSPALSPGWVTGELFF
DNA: TGTGCCAGCAGCCCCGCGCTCTCCCCAGGGTGGGTCACCGGGGAGCTGTTTTTT

J: TRBJ1-4
D: .
size: .
V: TRBV6-6
CDR3: CASWSYGNEKLFF
DNA: TGTGCCAGCTGGAGTTACGGGAATGAAAAACTGTTTTTT

J: TRBJ2-3
D: TRBD2
size: .
V: TRBV29-1
CDR3: CSGRKREGRDTQYF
DNA: TGCAGCGGGAGAAAGCGGGAGGGCCGAGATACGCAGTATTTT

J: TRBJ2-2
D: .
size: once
V: TRBV11-2
CDR3: CASSLEWGRDTGELFF
DNA: TGTGCCAGCAGCTTAGAGTGGGGGCGAGACACCGGGGAGCTGTTTTTT

J: TRBJ1-1
D: .
size: .
V: TRBV9
CDR3: CASNLSRGGTGKNTEAFF
DNA: TGTGCCAGCAACCTCTCCCGGGGGGGGACGGGGAAAAACACTGAAGCTTTCTTT

J: TRBJ2-4
D: TRBD2
size: .
V: TRBV27
CDR3: CASGEGPRNIQYF
DNA: TGTGCCAGCGGGGAGGGGCCAAGGAACATTCAGTACTTC

J: TRBJ2-3
D: TRBD2
size: .
V: TRBV15
CDR3: CATSRRLASSTDTQYF
DNA: TGTGCCACCAGCAGGAGACTAGCAAGCAGCACAGATACGCAGTATTTT

J: TRBJ1-3
D: .
size: .
V: TRBV3-1/TRBV3-2
CDR3: CASSDDRSSGNTIYF
DNA: TGTGCCAGCAGCGACGACAGGTCTTCAGGAAACACCATATATTTT

J: TRBJ2-3
D: TRBD1
size: .
V: TRBV2
CDR3: CASGIIRGTDTQYF
DNA: TGTGCCAGCGGGATCATCAGGGGGACAGATACGCAGTATTTT

J: TRBJ1-5
D: .
size: .
V: TRBV10-3
CDR3: CAISESGQNNQPQHF
DNA: TGTGCCATCTCCGAATCCGGACAGAACAATCAGCCCCAGCATTTT

J: TRBJ1-1
D: .
size: .
V: TRBV18
CDR3: CASSDTGNTEAFF
DNA: TGTGCCAGCTCAGACACAGGGAACACTGAAGCTTTCTTT

J: TRBJ1-1
D: .
size: .
V: TRBV19
CDR3: CASSIAAEAFF
DNA: TGTGCCAGTAGTATAGCTGCTGAAGCTTTCTTT